This TCR beta chain is drawn from a study of T cell responses to AZD1222 COVID-19 vaccine. The study, taken as a whole, reports: No repertoire was sampled before or during the peak T cell response, only after it. Clonal diversity was possibly underestimated; the donors were predominantly white British and more often female. Variant regions that are unmutated are reportedly the target of nearly half of spike-specific TCRs.

Sequencing used immunoSEQ multiplex PCR; TCRdb keeps in-frame clones, though not all of them. The profile shows 150,000 to 200,000 clones, 94% of them singletons. Trimming removed 2 bases at V and 8 bases at J, with 12 bases between. Germline V gene data show CDR1 as KGHDR and CDR2 as SFDVKD. The CDR3 has 14 amino acids. As concerns this clone: The antigen is not known.

Second-dose timings of about 4 or about 12 weeks were pooled. The material was peripheral blood, obtained 28 days after the second AZD1222 dose. The chain combines TRBV24-1 with TRBJ2-1; D not certain. The clonotype was recovered from an adult who received the AZD1222 COVID-19 vaccine. DNA for the CDR3: TGTGCCACCAGTGATTCCCCATACTTGGATGAGCAGTTCTTC. Protein product: CATSDSPYLDEQFF.